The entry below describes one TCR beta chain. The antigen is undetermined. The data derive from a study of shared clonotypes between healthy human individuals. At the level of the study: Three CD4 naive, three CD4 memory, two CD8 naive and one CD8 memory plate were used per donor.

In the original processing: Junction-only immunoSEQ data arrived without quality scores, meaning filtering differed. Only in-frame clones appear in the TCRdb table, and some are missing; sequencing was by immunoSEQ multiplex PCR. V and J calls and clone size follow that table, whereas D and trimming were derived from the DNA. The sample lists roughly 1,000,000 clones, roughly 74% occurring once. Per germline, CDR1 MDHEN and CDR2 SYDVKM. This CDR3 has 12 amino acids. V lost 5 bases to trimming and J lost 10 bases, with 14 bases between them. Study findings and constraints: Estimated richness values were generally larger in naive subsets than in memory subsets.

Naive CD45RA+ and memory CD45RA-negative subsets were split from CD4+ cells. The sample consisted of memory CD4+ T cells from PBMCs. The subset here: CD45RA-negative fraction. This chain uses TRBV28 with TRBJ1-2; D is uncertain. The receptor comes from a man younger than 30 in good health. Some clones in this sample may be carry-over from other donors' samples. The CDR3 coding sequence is TGTGCCAGCAGTCCACCGTACAACGTCTACACCTTC. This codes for CASSPPYNVYTF.